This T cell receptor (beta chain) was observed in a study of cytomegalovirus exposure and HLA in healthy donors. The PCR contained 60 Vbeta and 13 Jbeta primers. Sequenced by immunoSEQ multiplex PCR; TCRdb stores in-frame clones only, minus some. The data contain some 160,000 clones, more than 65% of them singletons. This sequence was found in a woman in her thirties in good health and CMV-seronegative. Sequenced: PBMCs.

This CDR3 reads CASSYSSGVYEQYF. DNA for the CDR3: TGTGCCAGCAGTTACTCTAGCGGAGTCTACGAGCAGTACTTC. The chain links TRBV6-5 to TRBJ2-7; TRBD2 is a possible D gene (6 bases). The V gene lost 0 bases and the J gene lost 3 bases, with 9 bases spanning the gap. CDR3 length equals 14 residues. The germline gives CDR1 MNHEY, CDR2 SVGAGI.